The clone carrying this TCR beta chain was recorded only once. What it recognizes is unknown. Germline V gene data show CDR1 as LGHNA and CDR2 as YSLEER. Between the trimmed V and J ends, which lost 0 bases and 1 base, there was a span of 9 bases. The CDR3 runs to 15 residues. This entry comes from a study of blood T cells in healthy people across ages. Through a sample-barcoded 5' primer and a J-beta primer mix, a second PCR was run for 7 to 11 cycles. TCRdb itself ran the 5' RACE reads through MiXCR, one entry per CDR3 protein. This table has about 1 million distinct CDR3 sequences, roughly 45% appearing once. Individuals who donated were healthy Caucasians from Russia aged roughly 6 to 90. Points from the study as a whole: Strong correlation was found linking TCR beta diversity to naive T cell percentage.

Input material: blood. This chain uses TRBV4-3 with TRBJ1-1, with D perhaps matching TRBD1 (5 bases). This sequence was found in a woman aged 60-75 years in good health. The CDR3 DNA is TGCGCCAGCAGCCAAGAAAGACAGCGGAACACTGAAGCTTTCTTT. This encodes CASSQERQRNTEAFF.